This TCR beta chain was captured by sequencing in a study of chemoradiotherapy in HPV16-positive cancers. General study results and limits: Non-HPV-specific T cells did not expand in tumors during treatment, whereas candidate HPV-specific clones and E7-related motifs did.

Concerning this clone itself: Its antigen is still unknown.

Trimming removed 1 base from V and 1 base from J, with 9 bases in between. The CDR3 has 15 amino acids. Per germline, CDR1 LGHNA and CDR2 YNFKEQ. Sequencing was performed with immunoSEQ multiplex PCR; in TCRdb, only in-frame clones are kept and a portion is missing. The table records tens of thousands of clones, roughly nine tenths of them present only once. The origin of this receptor is a human donor with HPV-associated anogenital cancer. The chain links TRBV4-2 to TRBJ2-3; a weak D match, TRBD2 (7 bases). This specimen consisted of blood, obtained from a patient who underwent chemoradiotherapy. The CDR3 DNA follows: TGTGCCAGCAGCCAAGGCGGGGGCCGCACAGATACGCAGTATTTT. This sequence encodes CASSQGGGRTDTQYF.